Presented here are 14 T cell receptor beta chains from one specimen sequenced in a study of cytomegalovirus exposure and HLA in healthy donors. 13 Jbeta primers and 60 Vbeta primers were used for the PCR. Some clones are missing from TCRdb's copy, which holds only in-frame ones; the method was immunoSEQ multiplex PCR. The table shows about 160,000 clones, with roughly 88% occurring only once. Material for sequencing was PBMCs. These receptors all come from a woman between 18 and 29 years old in good health and CMV-seronegative.

The V call is TRBV9, the J call TRBJ1-1; D gene uncertain. CDR1 and CDR2 from the germline V gene are SGDLS and YYNGEE. The CDR3 totals 15 residues. V shed 1 base and J shed 2 bases, with 12 bases lying between them. The CDR3 DNA is TGTGCCAGCAGCGTAATGAGAGGGCGAAACACTGAAGCTTTCTTT. It yields the protein CASSVMRGRNTEAFF.

The rearrangement uses TRBV7-9 and TRBJ1-3, with D tentatively TRBD1 (6 bases). Germline values: CDR1 SEHNR, CDR2 FQNEAQ (reference sequence). Trimming shortened V by 5 bases and J by 2 bases, and 13 bases separated the two germline ends. This CDR3 is built from 15 residues. The CDR3 is CASSLGGRTGNTIYF. For the CDR3, the DNA is TGTGCCAGCAGCCTGGGGGGGCGAACTGGAAACACCATATATTTT.

The V call is TRBV5-1, the J call TRBJ1-1; D possibly corresponds to TRBD1 (6 bases). Germline values: CDR1 SGHRS, CDR2 YFSETQ. This CDR3 is 14 amino acids long. V shed 4 bases and J shed 5 bases, with 15 bases lying between them. Written as DNA, the CDR3 is TGCGCCAGCAGCCCTCGGGGGGCCCGAACTGAAGCTTTCTTT. Its protein is CASSPRGARTEAFF.

The chain has TRBV2 and TRBJ1-2, with D uncertain. The germline gives CDR1 SNHLY, CDR2 FYNNEI. CDR3 length: 13 amino acids. V was trimmed by 6 bases and J by 4 bases, leaving 12 bases between them. CDR3 in DNA: TGTGCCAGCAGCCCCGGGAAGTTCTATGGCTACACCTTC. This codes for CASSPGKFYGYTF.

This chain links TRBV6-5 with TRBJ2-5; 7 nucleotides agree with TRBD1. The CDR3 is made up of 14 amino acids. V shed 7 bases, J shed 4 bases, and the junction held 9 bases outside the gene matches. Germline V gives CDR1 MNHEY, CDR2 SVGAGI. CDR3: CASTTGQSGETQYF. In DNA, the CDR3 is TGTGCCAGCACCACGGGACAGTCGGGAGAGACCCAGTACTTC.

The CDR3 DNA sequence: TGTGCCAGCTCACCAGCCAGGACAGAGTCTACCTACACCGGGGAGCTGTTTTTT. This gives the protein CASSPARTESTYTGELFF. The chain links TRBV18 to TRBJ2-2, with D maybe TRBD1 (6 bases). This CDR3 has 18 amino acids. The germline V gene has CDR1 KGHSH and CDR2 LQKENI. V lost 2 bases, J lost 3 bases, and 19 bases lay in between.

The chain combines TRBV5-1 with TRBJ2-3, with a possible D match to TRBD2 (6 bases). Between the trimmed V and J ends, which lost 2 bases and 2 bases, there was a span of 12 bases. The CDR3 sequence is 15 residues long. Germline values: CDR1 SGHRS, CDR2 YFSETQ. Here the CDR3 reads CASSFGRPITDTQYF. CDR3 sequence (DNA): TGCGCCAGCAGCTTTGGGAGGCCGATCACAGATACGCAGTATTTT.

The rearrangement uses TRBV6-1 and TRBJ2-7, with a tentative D call TRBD1 (5 bases). Trimming shortened V by 10 bases and J by 3 bases, and 10 bases separated the two germline ends. The CDR3 is made up of 11 amino acids. From germline, CDR1 is MNHNS and CDR2 SASEGT. The CDR3 sequence: CATARDYEQYF. CDR3 sequence (DNA): TGTGCCACCGCCAGGGACTACGAGCAGTACTTC.

CDR3 sequence reads: CASSRGGVSTDTQYF. Here the CDR3 DNA reads TGTGCCAGCAGCCGGGGGGGCGTTAGCACAGATACGCAGTATTTT. This chain links TRBV5-6 with TRBJ2-3; 8 bases are a match to TRBD2. V lost 4 bases and J lost 0; bases outside the gene matches: 4. CDR1 and CDR2 from the germline V gene are SGHDT and YYEEEE. The CDR3 totals 15 residues.

In nucleotides, the CDR3 is TGTGCCAGCAGCGGAGGGACTACCCAGCCCCAGCATTTT. It yields the protein CASSGGTTQPQHF. V is TRBV9 and J is TRBJ1-5; D is possibly TRBD1 (5 bases). The V gene's germline CDR1 is SGDLS and CDR2 YYNGEE. This CDR3 has 13 residues. The ends were cut back, 3 bases at V and 7 bases at J, with 11 bases in the middle.

The chain combines TRBV21-1 with TRBJ1-3; TRBD1 is the table's D call and was not checked against the DNA. TRBV21-1 is a pseudogene locus. The CDR3 has 19 residues. The CDR3 region is CASSKVRINTQGLENTIYF. CDR3 sequence (DNA): TGTGCCAGCAGCAAAGTCCGTATAAATACACAGGGTTTAGAAAACACCATATATTTT.

This chain joins TRBV12-5 and TRBJ2-2, with a possible D match to TRBD1 (5 bases). The germline V gene encodes CDR1 LGHNT and CDR2 FRNRAP. This CDR3 region has 13 residues. V was pared by 3 bases and J by 5 bases, with 7 bases between. The CDR3 nucleotides read TGTGCTAGTGGTTTATCAGGGACCGGGGAGCTGTTTTTT. Its translation: CASGLSGTGELFF.

The chain links TRBV4-1 to TRBJ2-5; tentatively, D is TRBD2 (5 bases). Germline V gives CDR1 MGHRA, CDR2 YSYEKL. The CDR3 sequence is 15 residues long. The V and J ends lost 0 bases and 6 bases respectively, with 14 bases between them. The CDR3 nucleotides read TGCGCCAGCAGCCAAGATGAACTATCCGGGAAGACCCAGTACTTC. Translated, it gives CASSQDELSGKTQYF.

Note on this clone: The junction shows a germline mismatch at one end, possibly a read error. The DNA of the CDR3 is TGTGCCAGCAGCCAAAACAGGGAGAGCTCTGGGGCCAACGGCCTGACTTTC. Its protein is CASSQNRESSGANGLTF. The genes are TRBV11-1 and TRBJ2-6, with D maybe TRBD1 (6 bases). Germline-derived CDR1 and CDR2 are SGHAT and FQDESV (reference sequence). The CDR3 covers 17 residues.